These 13 T cell receptor beta chains came from one sample sequenced in a study of vaccination effects on CD4 cells after COVID-19. Before sequencing took place, the ViraFEST assay used viral peptide pools to expand antigen-specific CD4+ T cells. Culture lasted around eleven days before CD4+ T cell isolation. The person acquired a PCR-confirmed SARS-CoV-2 infection between March and December 2020. Repertoires were generated with immunoSEQ multiplex PCR, while TCRdb's copy carries only in-frame clones and drops some. This repertoire shows about 45,000 clones, around 75% found once; its top ten account for about 32%. Their antigens remain unidentified. The material was CD4+ T cells from PBMCs cultured with a peptide pool, obtained before COVID-19 vaccination. These receptors were taken from a human donor who had a prior SARS-CoV-2 infection.

Only a few counts were recorded for this clone. The chain combines TRBV28 with TRBJ1-2; D is unclear. Germline V gene data show CDR1 as MDHEN and CDR2 as SYDVKM. V was cut by 4 bases and J by 3 bases, with 15 bases left in between. The CDR3 consists of 15 residues. CDR3 protein: CASSYGSSEYYGYTF. Written as DNA, the CDR3 is TGTGCCAGCAGTTACGGGTCTAGTGAATACTATGGCTACACCTTC.

In its sample, this clone was seen once. This chain uses TRBV6-5 with TRBJ2-5; D might be TRBD2 (5 bases). The CDR3 runs 13 residues. V dropped 9 bases and J dropped 2 bases, with 13 bases sitting between them. CDR1 and CDR2 (germline): MNHEY, SVGAGI. CDR3 in DNA: TGTGCCAGTTGGAGGCGCTTTCAAGAGACCCAGTACTTC. This encodes CASWRRFQETQYF.

Only a few counts were recorded for this clone. The chain recombines TRBV2 with TRBJ2-7; TRBD1 agrees at 7 bases. CDR1 is SNHLY, CDR2 FYNNEI, per germline. The CDR3 has 13 residues. Trimming cost V 8 bases and J 0 bases; bases outside gene matches: 4. In DNA, the CDR3 is TGTGCCAGCGGTGGGGACAGCTCCTACGAGCAGTACTTC. Residues: CASGGDSSYEQYF.

This chain uses TRBV15 with TRBJ1-4; the D is unclear. The CDR3 has 14 residues. Germline CDR1 and CDR2: LNHNV and YYDKDF (reference sequence). With 2 bases removed from V and 5 bases from J, the gap between germline ends came to 9 bases. The CDR3 DNA sequence: TGTGCCACCAGCAGAAGGGCCCGGAATGAAAAACTGTTTTTT. The encoded protein is CATSRRARNEKLFF.

This clone was seen just once. V is TRBV11-2 and J is TRBJ2-7, with D unclear. The germline V gene has CDR1 SGHAT and CDR2 FQNNGV. Deletions cut 1 base from V and 4 bases from J, with 14 bases between. The CDR3 runs 15 residues. CDR3 bases: TGTGCCAGCAGCTTAGTAGGCCAGAATGATTACGAGCAGTACTTC. It specifies CASSLVGQNDYEQYF.

The chain employs TRBV10-1 and TRBJ2-5; 7 nucleotides line up with TRBD2. CDR3 length: 16 residues. Trimming at V came to 0 bases and at J to 0 bases, leaving 4 bases not matched to a gene. Germline-derived CDR1 and CDR2 are WNHNN and SYGVQD (reference sequence). CDR3 sequence: CASSESASGNQETQYF. As DNA, the CDR3 is TGCGCCAGCAGTGAGTCCGCTAGCGGTAACCAAGAGACCCAGTACTTC.

The rearrangement links TRBV5-1 to TRBJ2-2, with 7 nucleotides matching TRBD1. V dropped 4 bases and J dropped 3; count of bases not matched to a gene: 12. The CDR3 sequence is 17 residues long. Germline lookup yields CDR1 SGHRS and CDR2 YFSETQ. CDR3 amino acids: CASSGGTGDIDTGELFF. The CDR3 DNA follows: TGCGCCAGCAGCGGAGGAACAGGGGATATCGACACCGGGGAGCTGTTTTTT.

The V and J genes are TRBV5-4 and TRBJ2-3; tentatively, D is TRBD2 (6 bases). CDR3 length: 16 residues. Trimming cost V 4 bases and J 0 bases, with 15 bases left between them. Looked up from germline, CDR1 is SGHNT and CDR2 is YYREEE (reference sequence). CDR3 DNA: TGTGCCAGCAGCGTCAACCCGGGACTTAGCACAGATACGCAGTATTTT. Translating gives CASSVNPGLSTDTQYF.

The rearrangement uses TRBV3-1 (or the pseudogene TRBV3-2) and TRBJ2-4, with a weak D call TRBD2 (6 bases). V was shortened by 2 bases and J by 4 bases, with 15 bases between the two germline ends. Germline values: CDR1 LGHDT, CDR2 YNNKEL (reference sequence). The CDR3 has 16 amino acids. The CDR3 bases are TGTGCCAGCAGCCAATACCTGGGACTCCGAAAAAACATTCAGTACTTC. Translated, it gives CASSQYLGLRKNIQYF.

This clone was observed a single time. The chain combines TRBV6-5 with TRBJ1-3; 7 bases match TRBD1. This CDR3 spans 15 amino acids. Germline assignment: CDR1 MNHEY and CDR2 SVGAGI. After removal of 4 bases from V and 2 bases from J, the junction contained 5 bases not matched to a gene. The DNA of the CDR3 is TGTGCCAGCAGTTCAACAGGGGCCGCTGGAAACACCATATATTTT. This codes for CASSSTGAAGNTIYF.

The chain couples TRBV2 to TRBJ1-5, with no clear D. The length of the CDR3 is 14 residues. The germline V gene has CDR1 SNHLY and CDR2 FYNNEI. Trimming pared 7 bases from V and 7 bases from J, leaving 17 bases between. This CDR3 is CASNAQGLQQPQHF. DNA of the CDR3: TGTGCCAGCAATGCCCAAGGGTTGCAGCAGCCCCAGCATTTT.

The V gene is TRBV4-2, the J gene TRBJ1-2; D not resolved. Germline CDR1 and CDR2: LGHNA and YNFKEQ. The CDR3 totals 14 residues. V lost 0 bases to trimming and J lost 8 bases, with 13 bases between them. For the CDR3, the DNA is TGTGCCAGCAGCCAAGATTTGGACTCTCCCGGCTACACCTTC. It encodes CASSQDLDSPGYTF.

Here the CDR3 DNA reads TGTGCCTGGAGTGGATACAGGGGACTTAGCACCTACGAGCAGTACTTC. Encoded protein: CAWSGYRGLSTYEQYF. The rearrangement joins TRBV30 to TRBJ2-7, with D possibly being TRBD1 (7 bases). Germline V gene lookup returns CDR1 GTSNPN and CDR2 SVGIG (reference sequence). The CDR3 is made up of 16 amino acids. V lost 1 base and J lost 2, with 18 bases in between.